This T cell receptor (beta chain) was observed in a study of blood T cell repertoires in COVID-19. Produced via immunoSEQ multiplex PCR; TCRdb's table is partial and in-frame only. The data show 150,000 to 200,000 clones, approximately 73% seen once. Categorization into cohorts depended on clinical history that participants reported. The CDR3 sequence is 13 residues long. Germline values: CDR1 MDHEN, CDR2 SYDVKM. The V and J ends lost 6 bases and 4 bases, in that order; junction bases with no gene match: 6. The source of this sequence is a woman in her forties or fifties with acute COVID-19. The chain joins TRBV28 to TRBJ2-7; 7 bases fit TRBD1. Source material: PBMCs or T cells enriched from blood (not recorded which). The CDR3: CASRPTGPYEQYV. CDR3 nucleotides: TGTGCCAGCAGACCGACAGGGCCTTACGAGCAGTACGTC.